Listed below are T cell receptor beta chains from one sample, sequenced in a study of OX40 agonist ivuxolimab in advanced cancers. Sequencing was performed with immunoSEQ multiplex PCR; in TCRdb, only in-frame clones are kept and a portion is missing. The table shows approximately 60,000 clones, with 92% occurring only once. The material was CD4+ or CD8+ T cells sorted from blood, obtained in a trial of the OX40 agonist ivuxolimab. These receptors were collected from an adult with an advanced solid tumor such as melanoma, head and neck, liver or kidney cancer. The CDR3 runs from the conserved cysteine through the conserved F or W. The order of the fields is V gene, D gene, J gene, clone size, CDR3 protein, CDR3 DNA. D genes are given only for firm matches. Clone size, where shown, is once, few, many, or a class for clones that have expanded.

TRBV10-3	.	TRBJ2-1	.	CAISDPGAAYNEQFF	TGTGCCATCAGTGACCCTGGGGCCGCCTACAATGAGCAGTTCTTC
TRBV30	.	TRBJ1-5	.	CAWAEGAIGSNQPQHF	TGTGCCTGGGCCGAAGGAGCAATCGGGAGCAATCAGCCCCAGCATTTT
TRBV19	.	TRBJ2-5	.	CASSSLAGEETQYF	TGTGCCAGTAGTTCACTAGCCGGGGAAGAGACCCAGTACTTC
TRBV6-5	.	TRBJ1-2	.	CASSYVRAGYGYTF	TGTGCCAGCAGTTACGTCAGGGCTGGCTATGGCTACACCTTC
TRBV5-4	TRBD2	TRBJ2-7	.	CASSSGRSGSADEQYF	TGTGCCAGCAGCTCCGGACGTAGCGGGAGTGCCGACGAGCAGTACTTC
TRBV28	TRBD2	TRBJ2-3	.	CASSLAGTRGDTQYF	TGTGCCAGCAGCCTGGCCGGGACTAGAGGAGATACGCAGTATTTT
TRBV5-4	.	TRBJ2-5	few	CASSLFTQETQYF	TGTGCCAGCAGCTTATTCACCCAAGAGACCCAGTACTTC
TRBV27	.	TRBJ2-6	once	CASRSLGAGANVLTF	TGTGCCAGCAGATCACTGGGGGCTGGGGCCAACGTCCTGACTTTC
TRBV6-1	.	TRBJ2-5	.	CASTPNPPREETQYF	TGTGCCAGCACCCCGAACCCCCCAAGGGAGGAGACCCAGTACTTC
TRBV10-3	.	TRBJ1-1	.	CAISESSRVTEAFF	TGTGCCATCAGTGAGTCCAGCAGGGTCACTGAAGCTTTCTTT
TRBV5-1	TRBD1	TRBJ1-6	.	CASSLDRGRDSPLHF	TGCGCCAGCAGCTTAGACAGGGGGCGAGATTCACCCCTCCACTTT
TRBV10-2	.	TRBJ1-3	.	CASKLSSGNTIYF	TGCGCCAGCAAACTGAGCTCTGGAAACACCATATATTTT
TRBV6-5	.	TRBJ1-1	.	CASSHRDGMNTEAFF	TGTGCCAGCAGTCACAGGGACGGCATGAACACTGAAGCTTTCTTT
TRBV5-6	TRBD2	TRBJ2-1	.	CASSSPYLLAGAYNEQFF	TGTGCCAGCAGCTCACCATACCTACTAGCGGGAGCCTACAATGAGCAGTTCTTC
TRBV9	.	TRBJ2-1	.	CASNLGLSYNEQFF	TGTGCCAGCAATCTGGGGTTGTCCTACAATGAGCAGTTCTTC
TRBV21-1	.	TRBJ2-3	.	CASSRSTINGGSQRGSIPQYF	TGTGCCAGCAGCCGTTCCACCATAAACGGGGGGAGCCAGCGGGGGTCCATCCCGCAGTATTTT
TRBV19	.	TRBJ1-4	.	CASSIDGLPATNEKLFF	TGTGCCAGTAGTATAGATGGACTTCCTGCAACTAATGAAAAACTGTTTTTT
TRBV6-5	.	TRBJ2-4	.	CASSYLQGFYF	TGTGCCAGCAGTTACCTTCAGGGCTTCTACTTC
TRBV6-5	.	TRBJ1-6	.	CASSPGATPNLPLHF	TGTGCCAGCAGCCCGGGGGCAACCCCTAATTTACCCCTCCACTTT
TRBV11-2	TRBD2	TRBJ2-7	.	CASSRWTSEQYF	TGTGCCAGCAGCCGGTGGACTAGCGAGCAGTACTTC
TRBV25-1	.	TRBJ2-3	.	CASSNPGPVGADTQYF	TGTGCCAGCAGTAACCCGGGACCAGTAGGCGCAGATACGCAGTATTTT
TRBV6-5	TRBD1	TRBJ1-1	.	CASSPTGTEAFF	TGTGCCAGCAGTCCGACAGGGACTGAAGCTTTCTTT
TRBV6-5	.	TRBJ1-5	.	CASSSIGGGAQPQHF	TGTGCCAGCAGTTCCATCGGGGGGGGTGCTCAGCCCCAGCATTTT
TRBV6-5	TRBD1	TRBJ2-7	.	CASREGGIAYEQYF	TGTGCCAGCAGAGAAGGGGGCATAGCCTACGAGCAGTACTTC
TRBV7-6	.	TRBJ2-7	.	CASSGDGYEQYF	TGTGCCAGCAGCGGTGACGGATACGAGCAGTACTTC
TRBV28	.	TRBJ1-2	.	CASSLGSVWGGYGYTF	TGTGCCAGCAGTTTAGGGTCGGTGTGGGGCGGCTATGGCTACACCTTC
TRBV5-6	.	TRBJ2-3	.	CASSLWGANKGDTQYF	TGTGCCAGCAGCTTGTGGGGGGCAAACAAGGGAGATACGCAGTATTTT
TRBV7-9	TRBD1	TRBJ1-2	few	CASSWGQYYGYTF	TGTGCCAGCAGCTGGGGACAGTACTATGGCTACACCTTC
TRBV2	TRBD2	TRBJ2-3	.	CASSQRTSGSTDTQYF	TGTGCCAGCAGCCAACGGACTAGCGGGAGCACAGATACGCAGTATTTT
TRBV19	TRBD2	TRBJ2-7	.	CASSNSPSGSSYEQYF	TGTGCCAGTAGCAATAGCCCCAGCGGGAGTTCCTACGAGCAGTACTTC
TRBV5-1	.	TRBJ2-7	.	CASSLMGHTSEQYF	TGCGCCAGCAGCCTAATGGGACACACGTCCGAGCAGTACTTC
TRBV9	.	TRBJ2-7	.	CASSVGQTKGYEQYF	TGTGCCAGCAGCGTAGGGCAAACAAAGGGCTACGAGCAGTACTTC
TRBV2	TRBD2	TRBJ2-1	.	CASAGGNEQFF	TGTGCCAGCGCGGGGGGCAATGAGCAGTTCTTC
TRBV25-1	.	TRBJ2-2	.	CASSESLESSGTGELFF	TGTGCCAGCAGTGAATCTCTCGAGAGTTCTGGCACCGGGGAGCTGTTTTTT
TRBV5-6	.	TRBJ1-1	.	CASSTRTLMNTEAFF	TGTGCCAGCAGTACCCGGACCCTAATGAACACTGAAGCTTTCTTT
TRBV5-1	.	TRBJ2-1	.	CASSSAGNEQFF	TGCGCCAGCAGTTCGGCCGGTAATGAGCAGTTCTTC